The 21 T cell receptor beta chains reported below all come from one sample, sequenced in a study of blood T cell repertoires in COVID-19 (dated by TCRdb to 2020 to 2021). Receptor amplification or capture employed the immunoSEQ multiplex PCR assay. TCRdb holds this immuneACCESS table with in-frame rearrangements only. Some clones are missing; in checked studies, unresolved V genes explain under half, and the rest has no known cause. In all, the sample holds some 80,000 clones, and 88% of those were seen once. Of the sample, roughly a fifth falls within the top ten clones. Sequencing used peripheral blood. These receptors all come from a human donor in a cohort sampled during active COVID-19.

The chain joins TRBV28 to TRBJ1-2; no clear D. Germline loops: CDR1 MDHEN, CDR2 SYDVKM. V lost 3 bases to trimming and J lost 6 bases, with 14 bases between them. This CDR3 spans 14 amino acids. This chain's CDR3 is CASSLITAENGYTF. As DNA, the CDR3 is TGTGCCAGCAGTTTGATAACTGCGGAGAATGGCTACACCTTC.

The rearrangement joins TRBV5-1 to TRBJ1-6; 10 positions match TRBD1. The germline gives CDR1 SGHRS, CDR2 YFSETQ. Trimming took 3 bases from V and 3 from J; bases not matched to a gene: 18. This CDR3 is 21 amino acids long. The DNA for the CDR3 is TGCGCCAGCAGCTCCCGACTAACCGGGACAGGGGACATTGTCTATAATTCACCCCTCCACTTT. This translates into CASSSRLTGTGDIVYNSPLHF. Drawing the rest from reference TRBV5-1 and TRBJ1-6, the complete variable domain is KAGVTQTPRYLIKTRGQQVTLSCSPISGHRSVSWYQQTPGQGLQFLFEYFSETQRNKGNFPGRFSGRQFSNSRSEMNVSTLELGDSALYLCASSSRLTGTGDIVYNSPLHFGNGTRLTVT.

The rearrangement joins TRBV18 to TRBJ2-7, with TRBD2 matching over 15 bases. The V gene's germline CDR1 is KGHSH and CDR2 LQKENI. The CDR3 runs 17 residues. The trim removed 3 bases at V and 5 bases at J, leaving 8 bases unmatched. In DNA form, the CDR3 reads TGTGCCAGCTCACCCCTCGGACTAGCGGGGGGGGACAACGAGCAGTACTTC. This codes for CASSPLGLAGGDNEQYF.

V and J are TRBV9 and TRBJ1-1; D gene ambiguous. Germline lookup yields CDR1 SGDLS and CDR2 YYNGEE. CDR3 length equals 13 residues. With 2 bases removed from V and 2 bases from J, the gap between germline ends came to 7 bases. The CDR3 sequence: CASSVQINTEAFF. CDR3 DNA sequence: TGTGCCAGCAGCGTTCAGATTAACACTGAAGCTTTCTTT.

The chain links TRBV7-9 to TRBJ2-2; TRBD1 agrees at 7 bases. Trimming at V came to 6 bases and at J to 5 bases, leaving 3 bases not matched to a gene. The CDR3 runs 13 residues. Germline V gives CDR1 SEHNR, CDR2 FQNEAQ (reference sequence). The CDR3 coding sequence is TGTGCCAGCAGTGAACAGGGGACCGGGGAGCTGTTTTTT. Its protein is CASSEQGTGELFF. The full variable domain, completed using reference TRBV7-9 and TRBJ2-2, is DTGVSQNPRHKITKRGQNVTFRCDPISEHNRLYWYRQTLGQGPEFLTYFQNEAQLEKSRLLSDRFSAERPKGSFSTLEIQRTEQGDSAMYLCASSEQGTGELFFGEGSRLTVL.

The chain carries TRBV27 and TRBJ1-5, with 8 bases lining up with TRBD1. CDR3 length: 15 residues. After removal of 5 bases from V and 5 bases from J, the junction contained 8 bases not matched to a gene. Germline assignment: CDR1 MNHEY and CDR2 SMNVEV (reference sequence). CDR3 in amino acids: CASSPGQGSYQPQHF. In DNA form, the CDR3 reads TGTGCCAGCAGTCCCGGACAGGGTTCGTATCAGCCCCAGCATTTT.

This clone has only one observation. The chain has TRBV28 and TRBJ1-1, with TRBD1 as a possible D gene (5 bases). Trimming took off 2 bases at V and 10 bases at J, with 11 bases between the two ends. CDR1 is MDHEN, CDR2 SYDVKM, per germline. The CDR3 contains 12 residues. The CDR3 coding sequence is TGTGCCAGCAGTTTACGGACGGGGGGAGCTTTCTTT. Its translation is CASSLRTGGAFF.

By frequency in the sample, this clone is medium-sized. The J gene is TRBJ1-5, the V gene TRBV9; 7 positions agree with TRBD1. Unmatched junction bases numbered 6, after V lost 3 bases and J lost 3 bases. This CDR3 has 15 residues. Germline-derived CDR1 and CDR2 are SGDLS and YYNGEE. This CDR3 reads CASSARDSYNQPQHF. The CDR3 DNA is TGTGCCAGCAGCGCCCGGGACAGCTACAATCAGCCCCAGCATTTT.

This clone has just one count. V and J are TRBV5-1 and TRBJ1-1; no definite D call. Germline loops: CDR1 SGHRS, CDR2 YFSETQ. The CDR3 spans 15 residues. V was cut by 1 base and J by 5 bases, with 15 bases left in between. CDR3 in DNA: TGCGCCAGCAGCTTGACCGGCGGGGAGGAGACTGAAGCTTTCTTT. Its protein is CASSLTGGEETEAFF.

This clone came up once. The chain recombines TRBV12-5 with TRBJ2-1, with TRBD2 identical over 13 bases. This CDR3 has 15 amino acids. Per the germline V gene, CDR1 is LGHNT and CDR2 is FRNRAP. With V trimmed by 6 bases and J by 9 bases, 8 bases remained unmatched. DNA for the CDR3: TGTGCTAGTGGGCCCGGGACTAGCGGGAACCCTGAGCAGTTCTTC. As protein: CASGPGTSGNPEQFF.

This clone was found once. CDR3 sequence (DNA): TGTGCCACCAGTGGATATGCGGGAGACAATGAGCAGTTCTTC. It encodes CATSGYAGDNEQFF. The chain employs TRBV24-1 and TRBJ2-1; 7 bases fit TRBD2. The CDR3 is 14 amino acids. Germline V CDR1 and CDR2: KGHDR, SFDVKD. After removal of 5 bases from V and 5 bases from J, the junction contained 5 bases not matched to a gene.

V and J are TRBV24-1 and TRBJ1-2, with TRBD1 as a possible D gene (6 bases). The V and J ends lost 9 bases and 0 bases respectively, with 13 bases between them. The CDR3 contains 14 residues. The V gene's germline CDR1 is KGHDR and CDR2 SFDVKD. The CDR3 region has the DNA TGTGCCACCCTTGAACAGGGAACTAACTATGGCTACACCTTC. It yields the protein CATLEQGTNYGYTF.

The chain couples TRBV7-8 to TRBJ2-1; 12 positions agree with TRBD2. The length of the CDR3 is 16 residues. CDR1 is SGHVS, CDR2 FQNEAQ, per germline. V trimming: 8 bases; J trimming: 1 base; junction bases outside the gene matches: 6. The CDR3 DNA sequence: TGTGCCAGCCAGACTAGCGGGAGTAGATCCTACAATGAGCAGTTCTTC. Translated, it gives CASQTSGSRSYNEQFF. The full variable domain, in which reference TRBV7-8 and TRBJ2-1 provide the parts outside the CDR3, is GAGVSQSPRYKVAKRGQDVALRCDPISGHVSLFWYQQALGQGPEFLTYFQNEAQLDKSGLPSDRFFAERPEGSVSTLKIQRTQQEDSAVYLCASQTSGSRSYNEQFFGPGTRLTVL.

The chain combines TRBV11-3 with TRBJ1-1, with 7 bases that match TRBD1. The CDR3 is made up of 13 amino acids. The germline V gene has CDR1 SGHNT and CDR2 YENEEA. J was trimmed by 8 bases and V by 3 bases; bases with no gene match: 6. The CDR3 region is CASSFRTGKEAFF. CDR3 DNA sequence: TGTGCCAGCAGCTTCCGGACAGGAAAGGAAGCTTTCTTT.

The chain carries TRBV7-9 and TRBJ2-5; D is possibly TRBD2 (6 bases). Trimming left V 6 bases short and J 4 bases short, with 9 bases between. Looked up from germline, CDR1 is SEHNR and CDR2 is FQNEAQ (reference sequence). The CDR3 sequence is 12 residues long. Here the CDR3 reads CASRGDSETQYF. As DNA, the CDR3 is TGTGCCAGCAGGGGGGACTCAGAGACCCAGTACTTC. The entire variable domain, with the rest obtained from reference TRBV7-9 and TRBJ2-5, is as follows: DTGVSQNPRHKITKRGQNVTFRCDPISEHNRLYWYRQTLGQGPEFLTYFQNEAQLEKSRLLSDRFSAERPKGSFSTLEIQRTEQGDSAMYLCASRGDSETQYFGPGTRLLVL.

The chain uses TRBV28 and TRBJ1-6; 11 bases agree with TRBD1. CDR3 length equals 14 residues. The V and J ends lost 1 base and 13 bases, in that order; junction bases with no gene match: 3. The germline V gene encodes CDR1 MDHEN and CDR2 SYDVKM. The chain's CDR3 is CASSLSGTGGPLHF. The CDR3 DNA follows: TGTGCCAGCAGTTTATCTGGGACAGGGGGTCCCCTCCACTTT.

The chain couples TRBV19 to TRBJ1-1, with D hard to call. This CDR3 comprises 14 residues. Trimming took off 0 bases at V and 4 bases at J, with 9 bases between the two ends. Germline-derived CDR1 and CDR2 are LNHDA and SQIVND (reference sequence). The CDR3 loop is CASSIEGSFTEAFF. CDR3 nucleotide sequence: TGTGCCAGTAGTATAGAGGGCTCCTTCACTGAAGCTTTCTTT.

This chain links TRBV5-6 with TRBJ2-5; D remains unclear. The CDR3 runs 14 residues. V lost 2 bases to trimming and J lost 5 bases, with 13 bases between them. Germline V CDR1 and CDR2: SGHDT, YYEEEE. The CDR3 protein is CASSLGPKEETQYF. CDR3 DNA: TGTGCCAGCAGCTTAGGTCCAAAGGAGGAGACCCAGTACTTC.

The V gene is TRBV10-3, the J gene TRBJ1-2; 7 nucleotides align to TRBD1. Trimming removed 4 bases from V and 4 bases from J; junction bases left unmatched: 3. The CDR3 length is 13 residues. Germline V gene lookup returns CDR1 ENHRY and CDR2 SYGVKD. The CDR3 nucleotides are TGTGCCATCAGTGGGAGGGACAGCTATGGCTACACCTTC. As protein: CAISGRDSYGYTF.

Concerning this clone: Because the CDR3's place on the DNA is in doubt, the DNA is left out and the CDR3 is given as listed by TCRdb. V usage is TRBV3-1 (or the pseudogene TRBV3-2) and J usage is TRBJ1-2; no check of the table's D call, TRBD1, against the DNA was made. Germline V gene lookup returns CDR1 LGHDT and CDR2 YNNKEL (reference sequence). The length of the CDR3 is 19 amino acids, counting both ends. CDR3: CASSLHLGSGTGFGNGYTF.

This clone was counted once. This rearrangement joins TRBV4-1 to TRBJ2-3, with TRBD1 as a possible D gene (5 bases). Trimming stripped 4 bases from V and 2 bases from J, with 16 bases between. CDR1 is MGHRA, CDR2 YSYEKL, per germline. This CDR3 contains 16 residues. CDR3: CASSPHGAPITDTQYF. CDR3 bases: TGCGCCAGCAGCCCCCATGGGGCCCCCATCACAGATACGCAGTATTTT.